This TCR beta chain was sequenced during a study of T cell responses to AZD1222 COVID-19 vaccine. Assay used: immunoSEQ multiplex PCR; TCRdb lists only in-frame clones, some missing. The profile covers some 150,000 clones, with roughly 90% appearing a single time and more than 2.5% taken by the ten largest. Per germline, CDR1 MGHDK and CDR2 SYGVNS. This CDR3 comprises 14 residues. The V and J ends lost 2 bases and 3 bases respectively, with 10 bases between them. V and J are TRBV25-1 and TRBJ1-2; D is ambiguous. The sequence derives from an adult in good health. The sample in question was peripheral blood, obtained on day 0 of AZD1222 vaccination. CDR3 residues: CASSEIEGYYGYTF. CDR3 nucleotide sequence: TGTGCCAGCAGTGAAATTGAGGGTTACTATGGCTACACCTTC.